A single sample is the source of the 15 T cell receptor beta chains below, sequenced in a study of T cells after yellow fever vaccination (dated by TCRdb to between 2018 and 2020). Preparation of the library involved 5' RACE. The listed sequencing device is Illumina HiSeq 2500. In-frame beta chains were kept once TCRdb had trimmed the public reads at Q25 with fastp and called clones with MiXCR. Each entry merges the rows of one CDR3 protein and shows their most common DNA and genes. In this sample the table shows 120,000 to 150,000 distinct CDR3 sequences, 7% to 9% of which occur a single time. The ten top clones hold under 0.85% of the sample. Taken with the paper, the label for treatment or condition translates to: live attenuated yellow fever vaccine strain. Material: CD4+ T cells sorted from PBMCs, obtained 5 days after the yellow fever booster vaccination. Receptors were obtained from a man under 40 who received the YFV17D yellow fever vaccine.

Many counts were recorded for this clonotype. The chain joins TRBV6-2 or TRBV6-3 to TRBJ1-4, with D possibly being TRBD1 (6 bases). V lost 7 bases to trimming and J lost 4 bases, with 13 bases between them. The CDR3 sequence is 14 residues long. Germline lookup yields CDR1 MNHEY and CDR2 SVGEGT. The CDR3 DNA reads TGTGCCAGCACTGAACAGGGAGATAATGAAAAACTGTTTTTT. This translates into CASTEQGDNEKLFF.

This clonotype was detected many times. V and J are TRBV28 and TRBJ2-2, with D possibly matching TRBD2 (7 bases). Germline values: CDR1 MDHEN, CDR2 SYDVKM. The CDR3 runs to 16 residues. V lost 5 bases to trimming and J lost 0 bases, with 13 bases between them. The CDR3 spells CASSGAGAPNTGELFF. CDR3 bases: TGTGCCAGCAGTGGGGCGGGGGCCCCGAACACCGGGGAGCTGTTTTTT.

This clonotype was observed at least ten times. The chain recombines TRBV7-2 with TRBJ1-5; tentatively, D is TRBD1 (5 bases). The CDR3 totals 16 residues. V was cut by 1 base and J by 4 bases, with 14 bases left in between. Germline V gene data show CDR1 as SGHTA and CDR2 as FQGNSA. CDR3 amino acids: CASSLGGAPPNQPQHF. CDR3 DNA: TGTGCCAGCAGCTTAGGTGGGGCCCCCCCTAATCAGCCCCAGCATTTT.

This clonotype was counted at least ten times. The genes are TRBV7-9 and TRBJ2-5; 7 bases map to TRBD2. This CDR3 contains 13 residues. After removal of 4 bases from V and 3 bases from J, the junction contained 2 bases not matched to a gene. CDR1 SEHNR and CDR2 FQNEAQ come from the germline V gene (reference sequence). The CDR3 loop reads CASSWGGKETQYF. In DNA form, the CDR3 reads TGTGCCAGCAGCTGGGGAGGGAAAGAGACCCAGTACTTC.

This clonotype was seen repeatedly, ten times or more. The chain links TRBV19 to TRBJ2-2; 13 nucleotides agree with TRBD2. The V gene end was trimmed by 5 bases and the J gene end by 6 bases; junction bases not matched to a gene: 6. This CDR3 has 16 residues. The germline V gene encodes CDR1 LNHDA and CDR2 SQIVND (reference sequence). The CDR3 coding sequence is TGTGCCAGTAGTTTCCGGACTAGCGGGAGCCCCGGGGAGCTGTTTTTT. This sequence encodes CASSFRTSGSPGELFF.

Points on this clonotype: A much bigger clone sits one base away, suggesting this may be a read error. V usage is TRBV20-1 and J usage is TRBJ2-4, with D unresolved. Per germline, CDR1 DFQATT and CDR2 SNEGSKA (reference sequence). This CDR3 has 12 residues. The CDR3 loop reads CSAQIAKNIRYF. DNA for the CDR3: TGCAGTGCTCAGATAGCCAAAAACATTCGGTACTTC.

This clonotype was seen many times. This chain joins TRBV5-1 and TRBJ2-2; D is ambiguous. Germline V gene data show CDR1 as SGHRS and CDR2 as YFSETQ. CDR3 length: 15 residues. Trimming removed 0 bases from V and 5 bases from J, with 11 bases in between. CDR3 sequence reads: CASSLAELLTGELFF. In DNA, the CDR3 is TGCGCCAGCAGCTTGGCCGAACTTTTAACCGGGGAGCTGTTTTTT.

This clonotype was counted at least ten times. The rearrangement links TRBV28 to TRBJ2-7, with 8 bases that match TRBD1. The ends lost 6 bases at V and 2 bases at J; junction bases unmatched: 3. CDR1 is MDHEN, CDR2 SYDVKM, per germline. This CDR3 has 13 amino acids. CDR3 DNA: TGTGCCAGCAGGCCACAGGGGGCCTACGAGCAGTACTTC. Protein product: CASRPQGAYEQYF.

This clonotype was detected many times. This rearrangement joins TRBV20-1 to TRBJ2-1, with 8 bases matching TRBD2. CDR1 and CDR2 (germline): DFQATT, SNEGSKA (reference sequence). This CDR3 is 13 amino acids long. The trim removed 6 bases at V and 5 bases at J, leaving 6 bases unmatched. This CDR3 reads CSATSGAHNEQFF. The CDR3 bases are TGCAGTGCAACTAGCGGAGCCCACAATGAGCAGTTCTTC.

About this clonotype itself: A much larger clonotype is one base distant, so this may be a read error. J is TRBJ2-1 and V is TRBV7-2; D perhaps matches TRBD2 (6 bases). Germline values: CDR1 SGHTA, CDR2 FQGNSA. The CDR3 spans 15 residues. Trimming removed 5 bases at V and 1 base at J, with 12 bases between. CDR3 in amino acids: CASSGGMRSYNEQFF. The CDR3 DNA follows: TGTGCCAGCAGCGGCGGGATGAGATCCTACAATGAGCAGTTCTTC.

This clonotype was picked up many times. The CDR3 region is CASSVSGTSYEQYF. CDR3 nucleotides: TGTGCCAGCAGCGTATCCGGGACCTCCTACGAGCAGTACTTC. The V gene is TRBV7-9, the J gene TRBJ2-7, with D perhaps TRBD1 or TRBD2 (5 bases each). The germline V and J ends were trimmed by 5 bases and 0 bases, with 11 bases remaining between them. CDR1 SEHNR and CDR2 FQNEAQ come from the germline V gene (reference sequence). The CDR3 totals 14 residues.

This clonotype was seen ten or more times. The chain has TRBV20-1 and TRBJ1-5; possibly TRBD1 for D (5 bases). Germline V lookup: CDR1 DFQATT, CDR2 SNEGSKA (reference sequence). V lost 3 bases and J lost 0, with 9 bases in between. The CDR3 is 14 residues long. The chain's CDR3 is CSASGAISNQPQHF. In DNA, the CDR3 is TGCAGTGCTAGCGGGGCGATTAGCAATCAGCCCCAGCATTTT.

About this clonotype itself: A clone one base away is much larger, so this may be a read error. This sequence joins TRBV7-9 and TRBJ2-5, with D tentatively TRBD1 (5 bases). This CDR3 comprises 12 residues. Germline lookup yields CDR1 SEHNR and CDR2 FQNEAQ (reference sequence). Here the CDR3 DNA reads TGTGCCTGCAGCAGGGACCAAGAGACCCAGTACTTC. It is translated as CACSRDQETQYF.

V and J are TRBV20-1 and TRBJ1-1, with 7 bases fitting TRBD1. V trimming: 4 bases; J trimming: 2 bases; junction bases outside the gene matches: 7. The CDR3 runs to 14 residues. Germline-derived CDR1 and CDR2 are DFQATT and SNEGSKA (reference sequence). The chain's CDR3 is CSAKGGERNTEAFF. The CDR3 region has the DNA TGCAGTGCTAAAGGGGGCGAGAGAAACACTGAAGCTTTCTTT.

This clonotype showed up many times. The rearrangement joins TRBV5-1 to TRBJ2-3, with D tentatively TRBD2 (6 bases). In germline, CDR1 is SGHRS, CDR2 YFSETQ. The CDR3 is made up of 14 amino acids. The ends were cut back, 4 bases at V and 2 bases at J, with 11 bases in the middle. The CDR3 is CASSPDYATDTQYF. The DNA of the CDR3 is TGCGCCAGCAGCCCGGACTACGCCACAGATACGCAGTATTTT.